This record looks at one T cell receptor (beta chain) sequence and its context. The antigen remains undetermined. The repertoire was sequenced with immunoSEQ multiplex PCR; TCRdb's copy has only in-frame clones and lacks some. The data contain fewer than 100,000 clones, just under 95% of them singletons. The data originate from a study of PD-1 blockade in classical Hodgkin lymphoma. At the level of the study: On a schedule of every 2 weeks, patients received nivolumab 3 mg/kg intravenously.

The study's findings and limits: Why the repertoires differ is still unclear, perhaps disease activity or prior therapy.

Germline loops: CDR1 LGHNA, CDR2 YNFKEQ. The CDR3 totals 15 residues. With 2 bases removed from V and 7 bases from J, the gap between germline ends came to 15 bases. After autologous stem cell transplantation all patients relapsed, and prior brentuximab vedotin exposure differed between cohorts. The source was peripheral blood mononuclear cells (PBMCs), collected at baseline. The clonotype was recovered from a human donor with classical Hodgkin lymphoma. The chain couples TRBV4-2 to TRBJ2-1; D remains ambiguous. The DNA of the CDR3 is TGTGCCAGCAGCCAAACCCCGGAGTCCCCGAATGAGCAGTTCTTC. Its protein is CASSQTPESPNEQFF.